These T cell receptor beta chains were read from a single sample in a study of cytomegalovirus exposure and HLA in healthy donors. Clones were read by immunoSEQ multiplex PCR, and TCRdb kept only the in-frame ones, dropping some. Of over 100,000 clones listed, 65% to 80% are singletons. Sequences were obtained from PBMCs. The receptor set was obtained from a male donor in good health and CMV-seropositive. The CDR3 runs from the conserved cysteine through the conserved F or W. Fields, in order: J gene, clone size, V gene, D gene, CDR3 DNA, CDR3 protein. D genes are given only for firm matches. The size of a clone is reported for some rows only, either as once, few or many, or as a class for expanded clones.

TRBJ2-1,few,TRBV19,NA,TGTGCCAGTAGTCCTACGGGACTCCTTAATGAGCAGTTCTTC,CASSPTGLLNEQFF
TRBJ1-2,few,TRBV28,NA,TGTGCCAGCAGCCTCGTGGGTGGAGAGAAAGATGGCTACACCTTC,CASSLVGGEKDGYTF
TRBJ2-7,NA,TRBV6-6,TRBD2,TGTGCCAGCAGTTACGTCCTAGCGGGAGTCTCCGAGCAGTACTTC,CASSYVLAGVSEQYF
TRBJ2-7,NA,TRBV11-2,NA,TGTGCCAGCAGCTTAGTAGAGGGTTTTACGGGCGAGCAGTACTTC,CASSLVEGFTGEQYF
TRBJ1-2,NA,TRBV6-1,NA,TGTGCCACCAACCAGGGGCCAGCTAACTATGGCTACACCTTC,CATNQGPANYGYTF
TRBJ2-1,NA,TRBV11-2,NA,TGTGCCAGCAGCTTTAGGGGAAGCTCCTACAATGAGCAGTTCTTC,CASSFRGSSYNEQFF
TRBJ1-1,NA,TRBV13,NA,TGTGCCAGCAGCTTAAAGACAGGGAACACTGAAGCTTTCTTT,CASSLKTGNTEAFF
TRBJ1-4,NA,TRBV7-8,NA,TGTGCCAGCAGCTTAGCCCCCAGGGGTATGGGTGAAAAACTGTTTTTT,CASSLAPRGMGEKLFF
TRBJ2-1,NA,TRBV27,TRBD2,TGTGCCAGCAGTACCCCCCCGGGACTAGCGGGAGTTGAGCAGTTCTTC,CASSTPPGLAGVEQFF
TRBJ1-2,NA,TRBV7-2,NA,TGTGCCAGCAGCCCTCGGACAGGCTACACCTTC,CASSPRTGYTF
TRBJ2-7,NA,TRBV28,NA,TGTGCCAGCAGGACTAGGGACGGCTCCTACGAGCAGTACTTC,CASRTRDGSYEQYF
TRBJ2-2,NA,TRBV2,TRBD1,TGTGCCAGCAGCGACCCGGGACAGGGGGCGGTCGGGGAGCTGTTTTTT,CASSDPGQGAVGELFF
TRBJ2-3,NA,TRBV5-1,NA,TGCGCCAGCACAGGGCGGGATACGCAGTATTTT,CASTGRDTQYF
TRBJ2-7,NA,TRBV7-8,TRBD2,TGTGCCAGCAGCTTAGAGGGTAGTAGCGGGGGCTACGAGCAGTACTTC,CASSLEGSSGGYEQYF
TRBJ2-7,NA,TRBV5-1,NA,TGCGCCTCAAAGGGGGTCTACGAGCAGTACTTC,CASKGVYEQYF
TRBJ2-7,NA,TRBV7-2,TRBD2,TGTGCCAGCAGCTTAGTAGCCCAAGCGGGGGTGGTGCAGTACTTC,CASSLVAQAGVVQYF
TRBJ2-3,NA,TRBV28,NA,TGTGCCAGCAGTCTTTGGGGGCGCAGCACAGATACGCAGTATTTT,CASSLWGRSTDTQYF
TRBJ2-3,NA,TRBV27,NA,TGTGCCAGCAGCTCCCAGATTACGCAGTATTTT,CASSSQITQYF
TRBJ2-1,NA,TRBV25-1,NA,TGTGCCAGCAGTGAAGCGGGCAGACTCTACAATGAGCAGTTCTTC,CASSEAGRLYNEQFF
TRBJ2-5,NA,TRBV6-6,NA,TGTGCCAGCAGTTCGATTAGGGAGCAGTACTTC,CASSSIREQYF
TRBJ1-2,once,TRBV9,NA,TGTGCCAGCAGCGTAGTAGGGGGTTCCCTAATAAACTATGGCTACACCTTC,CASSVVGGSLINYGYTF
TRBJ2-7,NA,TRBV7-9,TRBD1,TGTGCCAGCAGCCAAGGGGGCGGCGAGCAGTACTTC,CASSQGGGEQYF
TRBJ2-4,NA,TRBV2,TRBD2,TGTGCCAGTACTATACTAGCGGGAGGGGGGTCCAAAAACATTCAGTACTTC,CASTILAGGGSKNIQYF
TRBJ2-7,NA,TRBV5-1,TRBD1,TGCGCCAGCAGCTTGTCTGGGACAGGGACGGACGAGCAGTACTTC,CASSLSGTGTDEQYF
TRBJ1-1,NA,TRBV18,TRBD1,TGTGCCAGCTCACCAAAACAGGGGGGGACTGAAGCTTTCTTT,CASSPKQGGTEAFF
TRBJ1-4,NA,TRBV5-6,TRBD1,TGTGCCAGCAGCCCCTCCAGGGGGCCAGGGTATGAAAAACTGTTTTTT,CASSPSRGPGYEKLFF
TRBJ2-7,NA,TRBV5-1,TRBD1,TGCGCCAGCAGGGGACAGAAAGACTACGAGCAGTACTTC,CASRGQKDYEQYF
TRBJ2-5,NA,TRBV13,NA,TGTGCCAGCAGCTTGAGCCCGGGGGAGCAGTACTTC,CASSLSPGEQYF
TRBJ2-7,NA,TRBV28,NA,TGTGCCAGCAGTCCTTCCGGGTTACCCTACGAGCAGTACTTC,CASSPSGLPYEQYF
TRBJ2-1,NA,TRBV13,NA,TGTGCCAGCAGCTTAAATCGTTTGGGGGGACCATACAATGAGCAGTTCTTC,CASSLNRLGGPYNEQFF
TRBJ2-7,NA,TRBV6-6,NA,TGTGCCAGCAGGGGGGGGCGGGGCTACGAGCAGTACTTC,CASRGGRGYEQYF